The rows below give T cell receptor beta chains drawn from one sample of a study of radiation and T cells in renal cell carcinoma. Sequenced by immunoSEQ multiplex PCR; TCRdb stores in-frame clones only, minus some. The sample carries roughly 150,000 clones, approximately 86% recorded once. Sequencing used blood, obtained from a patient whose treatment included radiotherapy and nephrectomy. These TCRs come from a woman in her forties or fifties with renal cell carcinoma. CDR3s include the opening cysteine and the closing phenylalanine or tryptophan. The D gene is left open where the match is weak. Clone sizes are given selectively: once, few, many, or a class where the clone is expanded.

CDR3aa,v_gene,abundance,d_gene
CASSQGLALQETQYF,TRBV4-3,NA,NA
CASSIGSMNQPQHF,TRBV19,NA,NA
CASSIPGTASNQPQHF,TRBV19,NA,TRBD1
CASSEWRGTPGELFF,TRBV6-1,NA,NA
CASSIAQGAYEQYF,TRBV19,NA,TRBD1
CATNPRGRIGYEQYF,TRBV6-5,NA,NA
CASSPSERTDTQYF,TRBV18,NA,NA
CASSSTGGPDTQYF,TRBV5-1,NA,TRBD1
CASRHSTVGGNEKLFF,TRBV4-1,NA,NA
CASSYGDEQYF,TRBV6-6,NA,NA
CASSFRDTQGYTF,TRBV6-5,NA,NA
CAWKLAGGTTDTQYF,TRBV30,NA,TRBD2
CASSQAWVPREQYF,TRBV14,NA,NA
CASSQDRLAGHQETQYF,TRBV4-2,NA,TRBD2
CASARPGGQTYEQYF,TRBV2,NA,NA
CASSERTGGLNTEAFF,TRBV5-1,NA,TRBD1
CSVGKAGEANTQYF,TRBV29-1,NA,TRBD2
CASSLIGLAGSEQFF,TRBV7-3,NA,TRBD2
CASSQDLAGANVLTF,TRBV19,once,NA
CASSIGGGQQFF,TRBV19,NA,NA
CASSPPLLERGIYEQYF,TRBV4-1,NA,TRBD2
CASSESSAGNEKLFF,TRBV10-2,NA,NA
CASGKRAYEQYF,TRBV6-6,NA,NA
CASSGQGREAFF,TRBV6-1,NA,TRBD1
CSVARGRFEKLFF,TRBV29-1,NA,NA
CASPDWVPGQGFYNEQFF,TRBV6-4,once,TRBD1
CASSLSQNTEAFF,TRBV7-2,NA,NA
CASSADRGPYEQYF,TRBV6-1,NA,TRBD1
CATLAIGTGEGAVYGYTF,TRBV19,once,TRBD1
CASSLLPGKETQYF,TRBV5-1,NA,NA
CASTLGADSPLHF,TRBV5-1,NA,NA
CSALQNSLFF,TRBV20-1,once,NA
CSVTSGGTDTQYF,TRBV29-1,NA,TRBD2
CASSLARYEQYF,TRBV7-8,NA,NA
CASSLAGGAYEQYF,TRBV5-1,once,TRBD2
CASSLRRGLGNTIYF,TRBV5-6,NA,NA
CASSELRENNSPLHF,TRBV25-1,once,NA
CSASGGVYEQYF,TRBV29-1,NA,TRBD2
CASSFLGGFEAFF,TRBV11-2,NA,NA
CASSLASRARHGELFF,TRBV7-2,NA,NA
CASRGTLYGYTF,TRBV19,NA,NA
CASSSMGGTNEKLFF,TRBV7-2,NA,NA
CASGTYGYTF,TRBV23-1,NA,NA
CASSLSRGTGLYGYTF,TRBV27,NA,TRBD1
CASSPLAGGPDTQYF,TRBV18,NA,TRBD2
CASSLYSRGETQYF,TRBV7-6,NA,NA
CASQPMGLRNGYTF,TRBV11-1,NA,NA
CSAEAGGPNTDTQYF,TRBV29-1,few,TRBD1
CASSQDVRSTNEKLFF,TRBV4-1,NA,NA
CASNSGRNTEAFF,TRBV30,NA,NA
CASSQAGGGQKLFF,TRBV4-1,NA,TRBD1
CASSPWTVNSPLHF,TRBV5-6,NA,NA
CASSRVSHGYTF,TRBV5-5,NA,NA